This TCR beta chain comes out of a study of OX40 agonist ivuxolimab in advanced cancers. Regarding the research as a whole: Ivuxolimab was an agonistic, fully human IgG2 monoclonal antibody directed against OX40 (CD134), a costimulatory receptor. Prior anti-PD-1, anti-PD-L1 or anti-CTLA-4 therapy was permitted, and checkpoint inhibitors had been received by around 40% of dose-escalation patients. Partial responses occurred in three dose-escalation patients: two with cutaneous melanoma and one with hepatocellular carcinoma. The point of sequencing TCRbeta in the periphery was to test whether ivuxolimab changed TCR sequence diversity and drove clonal T-cell expansion. The dose-escalation cohort was about 83% male with a mean age of roughly 62 years, ranging from roughly 20 to 80. Among the roughly 52 dose-escalation patients, approximately 20 had hepatocellular carcinoma, approximately 15 melanoma, 9 renal cell carcinoma and 9 head and neck cancer. Intravenous ivuxolimab was administered to patients every 2 weeks at six dose levels: 0.01, 0.1, 0.3, 1.5, 3 and 10 mg/kg. The monotherapy dose-escalation portion (N ≈ 56 patients) of the phase I ivuxolimab trial is reported in the paper. Overall results and qualifications from the work: At doses from 0.1 to 3.0 mg/kg, clonal expansion was seen in both CD4+ and CD8+ blood T cells between baseline and week 6. In the 0.1-3.0 mg/kg groups, partial responders were among the patients with the lowest normalized peripheral clonal expansion, particularly in CD8+ T cells. After ivuxolimab, CD8+ T cells had more expanded clones than CD4+ T cells on average. The antigen specificity of the peripheral T cells that underwent clonal expansion was not determined. Low levels of normalized T-cell clonal expansion were also seen in some nonresponding patients.

Genomic DNA was extracted from sorted cells for sequencing of the TCRbeta CDR3 region. The immunoSEQ Assay was used for sequencing of TCRbeta CDR3 regions. TCRdb provides this immuneACCESS table in a form limited to in-frame rearrangements. Some clones are lacking; in checked studies, under half of them reflect an unresolved V gene, and why the rest are absent is not known. The sample table lists about 83,000 clones, about 81% of them with a count of one. Clones ranked in the top ten supply 7.3% of the sample. For this clone: What antigen it recognizes has not been identified. Qualities for individual bases were not recorded, and no much larger clone is one base off.

Inclusive of the bounding cysteine and phenylalanine, the CDR3 is 15 residues long. Only the CDR3 DNA is retained, 45 bases long and in frame from the first base. Reading the germline V gene (reference sequence) gives CDR1 MNHEY and CDR2 SMNVEV. V is clipped by 6 bases and J by 3 bases, and the sequence between their germline boundaries is 18 bases long. The trial excluded patients who had a history of autoimmune disease or who were on systemic immunosuppression. In every dose cohort, peripheral blood was drawn for TCR sequencing at baseline, cycle 4 day 1, and cycle 7 day 1. The samples were drawn from a first-in-human, open-label, multicenter phase I dose-escalation trial of ivuxolimab. Adults with locally advanced or metastatic melanoma, renal cell, hepatocellular, or head and neck squamous cell carcinoma were enrolled in the trial. Before TCR sequencing, CD4+ and CD8+ T cells were separately sorted from peripheral blood.

The chain is encoded by TRBV27 joined to TRBJ2-7; TRBD1 is perhaps the D gene, given 6 matching bases. The clonotype comes from an adult with an advanced solid tumor such as melanoma, head and neck, liver or kidney cancer. The source material was CD4+ or CD8+ T cells sorted from blood, sampled in a trial of the OX40 agonist ivuxolimab. Here the CDR3 is given as CASSSGQLVSYEQYF. The sequenced DNA is TGTGCCAGCAGCTCAGGACAGTTAGTCAGCTACGAGCAGTACTTC.